This TCR beta chain derives from a study of blood T cell repertoires in COVID-19 (dated by TCRdb to 2020 to 2022). The study in broad terms: The collaborator samples originated in the United States, Italy and Spain and spanned the acute and convalescent phases of COVID-19. The prospective study material was composed of cDNA or gDNA derived from T cells, B-cell-depleted T cells, or PBMCs. Deeply sampled blood TCRbeta repertoires from subjects exposed to, actively infected with, or recovered from COVID-19 were included in the dataset. The repertoires were released in a freely available public database meant as a resource for research on the immune response to SARS-CoV-2. Samples came from the ongoing ImmuneRACE study (first 160 participants) plus 1,254 subjects from 6 global collaborators. Nearly every sample came with metadata listing a de-identified subject ID, COVID-19 status, age in years and sex. Where available, HLA class I and class II types were taken from metadata supplied by the sample provider and were not determined by assay-based typing. Here is what the overall study found, with its caveats: The quantity of clinical and demographic metadata differed by source and by participant and was supplied without curation.

About this clone: Its antigen is not yet known. No quality values exist for individual bases; no much larger clone is one base distant.

TCRbeta CDR3 regions were amplified from genomic DNA by means of the immunoSEQ Assay, a bias-controlled multiplex PCR. The published analysis was carried out like this. Within the assay, amplification of reference gene primers was used to estimate how many nucleated cells each sample contained. To quantify the absolute abundance of each unique TCRbeta CDR3 rearrangement, sequence reads were collapsed and filtered. For each sample, productive Simpson clonality was calculated by taking the square root of Simpson's diversity index across productive rearrangements. Sourced from immuneACCESS, this table was stored by TCRdb with only in-frame sequences that have V and J called. A share of the clones is absent; for the studies checked, an unresolved V gene accounts for under half, and the remainder has no known explanation. V, J and clone size were drawn from that table, and D and trimming were deduced from the DNA. This sample gives around 260,000 clones in total; around four fifths of them show up just once. The ten largest clones add up to about 4.5% of the sample.

Samples from volunteer blood donors who had recovered from COVID-19 were contributed by a second Seattle source. The collaborating institutions used their own protocols to collect whole blood in K2EDTA tubes. For TCRbeta analysis, collaborators shipped samples in one of three forms: frozen whole blood, isolated PBMCs, or DNA extracted from either of those sample types. Trimming takes 4 bases off V and 4 bases off J; junction bases not matched to a gene: 9. The germline V gene supplies CDR1 SGHRS and CDR2 YFSETQ. The cysteine opens and the phenylalanine closes a CDR3 of 15 amino acids. The entry retains the CDR3 DNA only, 45 bases that are in frame from base 1.

The sample consisted of peripheral blood. The V and J segments used are TRBV5-1 and TRBJ2-7; 9 middle bases align to TRBD1. The sequence was obtained from a man aged 60 to 69 who had recovered from COVID-19. Here the CDR3 is given as CASSPGTGPFYEQYF. The DNA is TGCGCCAGCAGCCCCGGGACAGGGCCCTTTTACGAGCAGTACTTC.